The 18 T cell receptor beta chains below all came from one sample that was sequenced in a study of T cells in Graves' hyperthyroidism and ophthalmopathy. Amplified TCR beta CDR3 regions came from RNA transcripts. The HTBI primer set served for first-round RT-PCR of the TCR CDR3. Using its own MiXCR run on the multiplex PCR reads, TCRdb lists one record per CDR3 protein. Of almost 600,000 distinct CDR3 sequences detected, under 60% appear once; the ten largest clones hold around 7.7%. The sample comprised peripheral blood or thyroid tissue (not recorded which). These receptors originate from a young woman with Graves' hyperthyroidism.

This clonotype has a count of ten or more. The chain carries TRBV2 and TRBJ1-5; 7 bases align to TRBD1. The length of the CDR3 is 13 residues. Germline CDR1 is SNHLY and CDR2 is FYNNEI. V dropped 8 bases and J dropped 7; count of bases not matched to a gene: 8. For the CDR3, the DNA is TGTGCCAGCGACCGACAGGGAGGGCAGCCCCAGCATTTT. This translates into CASDRQGGQPQHF.

This sequence joins TRBV20-1 and TRBJ1-5; maybe TRBD1 (6 bases). Trimming left V 2 bases short and J 5 bases short, with 16 bases between. This CDR3 is built from 15 residues. Germline CDR1 and CDR2: DFQATT and SNEGSKA (reference sequence). The CDR3 protein is CSARWGQGLDQPQHF. The CDR3 DNA is TGCAGTGCTAGATGGGGTCAGGGGCTGGATCAGCCCCAGCATTTT.

This clonotype was counted between two and nine times. The chain recombines TRBV4-1 with TRBJ2-5; 7 positions match TRBD2. CDR1 is MGHRA and CDR2 is YSYEKL in the germline V gene. J was trimmed by 5 bases and V by 3 bases; bases with no gene match: 9. The CDR3 has 15 residues. The chain's CDR3 is CASSHLGTKGETQYF. The CDR3 DNA follows: TGCGCCAGCAGCCATCTAGGGACTAAAGGGGAGACCCAGTACTTC.

The V and J genes are TRBV9 and TRBJ1-1; the D is unclear. Between the trimmed V and J ends, which lost 3 bases and 7 bases, there was a span of 19 bases. The CDR3 length is 15 residues. Germline V CDR1 and CDR2: SGDLS, YYNGEE. CDR3 region: CASSARSGTYNEAFF. The CDR3 DNA is TGTGCCAGCAGCGCCCGTTCAGGCACCTACAATGAAGCTTTCTTT.

This clonotype was found once. This chain uses TRBV6-6 with TRBJ1-2; D perhaps matches TRBD1 (5 bases). Germline CDR1 is MNHNY and CDR2 is SVGAGI (reference sequence). The length of the CDR3 is 15 residues. V shed 1 base and J shed 4 bases, with 13 bases lying between them. The CDR3 here is CASSYLAGIFYGYTF. CDR3 nucleotides: TGTGCCAGCAGTTACTTGGCAGGGATCTTCTATGGCTACACCTTC.

The gene calls are TRBV29-1 and TRBJ1-2, with D possibly being TRBD1 (6 bases). CDR1 and CDR2 from the germline V gene are SQVTM and ANQGSEA. The CDR3 sequence is 11 residues long. V lost 4 bases to trimming and J lost 9 bases, with 12 bases between them. CDR3 sequence (DNA): TGCAGCGTTGCCTACAGGGACAGCTACACCTTC. Translating it yields CSVAYRDSYTF. The full variable domain, its missing parts supplied by reference TRBV29-1 and TRBJ1-2, is SAVISQKPSRDICQRGTSLTIQCQVDSQVTMMFWYRQQPGQSLTLIATANQGSEATYESGFVIDKFPISRPNLTFSTLTVSNMSPEDSSIYLCSVAYRDSYTFGSGTRLTVV.

This clonotype was seen once. This chain joins TRBV20-1 and TRBJ2-5; 7 bases match TRBD2. V shed 0 bases, J shed 5 bases, and the junction held 12 bases outside the gene matches. Per the germline V gene, CDR1 is DFQATT and CDR2 is SNEGSKA (reference sequence). There are 16 residues in the CDR3. The CDR3 nucleotides read TGCAGTGCTAGAGATCTTCTAGCGGAGGTCCCCGAGACCCAGTACTTC. The encoded protein is CSARDLLAEVPETQYF.

This clonotype showed up many times. The rearrangement links TRBV5-1 to TRBJ2-7; D is uncertain. Germline CDR1 is SGHRS and CDR2 is YFSETQ. This CDR3 contains 12 residues. Between the trimmed V and J ends, which lost 2 bases and 7 bases, there was a span of 10 bases. CDR3 in DNA: TGCGCCAGCAGCTTTAACAAGAAAGAGCAGTACTTC. Translating it yields CASSFNKKEQYF. Full variable domain (missing parts from reference TRBV5-1 and TRBJ2-7): KAGVTQTPRYLIKTRGQQVTLSCSPISGHRSVSWYQQTPGQGLQFLFEYFSETQRNKGNFPGRFSGRQFSNSRSEMNVSTLELGDSALYLCASSFNKKEQYFGPGTRLTVT.

V gene TRBV2 combines with J gene TRBJ2-5; TRBD2 matches at 7 bases. Germline-derived CDR1 and CDR2 are SNHLY and FYNNEI. V was pared by 3 bases and J by 5 bases, with 6 bases of the junction left unmatched. The length of the CDR3 is 14 residues. CDR3 amino acids: CASSETASGETQYF. CDR3 DNA: TGTGCCAGCAGTGAGACGGCTAGCGGTGAGACCCAGTACTTC.

This clonotype has a count of ten or more. The rearrangement joins TRBV14 to TRBJ2-7, with a weak D call TRBD2 (5 bases). Trimming took 1 base from V and 2 from J, leaving 9 bases between them. CDR1 is SGHDN, CDR2 FVKESK, per germline. The CDR3 contains 14 residues. The CDR3 DNA follows: TGTGCCAGCAGCCAAGTCGGGGTTGCCTACGAGCAGTACTTC. The encoded protein is CASSQVGVAYEQYF.

V gene TRBV9 combines with J gene TRBJ1-4; D is ambiguous. Between the trimmed V and J ends, which lost 2 bases and 5 bases, there was a span of 19 bases. The length of the CDR3 is 17 residues. Germline V gives CDR1 SGDLS, CDR2 YYNGEE. This CDR3 is CASSVRYSGSGNEKLFF. The CDR3 DNA sequence: TGTGCCAGCAGCGTGCGTTACTCTGGATCGGGCAATGAAAAACTGTTTTTT.

CDR3 bases: TGCAGCGTTGTGGACACCTCGATTTTCACTGAAGCTTTCTTT. It encodes CSVVDTSIFTEAFF. The chain links TRBV29-1 to TRBJ1-1; maybe TRBD1 (5 bases). From germline, CDR1 is SQVTM and CDR2 ANQGSEA. The CDR3 spans 14 residues. Trimming pared 4 bases from V and 4 bases from J, leaving 16 bases between.

The chain has TRBV6-2 or TRBV6-3 and TRBJ2-5; the match to TRBD1 covers 8 bases. The CDR3 has 15 residues. CDR1 and CDR2 (germline): MNHEY, SVGEGT. The trim removed 5 bases at V and 2 bases at J, leaving 7 bases unmatched. The CDR3 DNA sequence: TGTGCCAGCAGTCCGGACAGGGCCTTACAAGAGACCCAGTACTTC. Translated: CASSPDRALQETQYF.

V usage is TRBV24-1 and J usage is TRBJ1-5; D is perhaps TRBD1 (6 bases). CDR1 is KGHDR and CDR2 is SFDVKD in the germline V gene. The CDR3 has 15 residues. V lost 6 bases and J lost 11, with 22 bases in between. This CDR3 reads CATSYDGGYQETQHF. CDR3 bases: TGTGCCACCAGTTATGATGGGGGCTACCAAGAGACCCAGCATTTT.

V gene TRBV12-5 combines with J gene TRBJ1-1, with D possibly matching TRBD1 (6 bases). V was pared by 2 bases and J by 1 base, with 20 bases between. Germline loops: CDR1 LGHNT, CDR2 FRNRAP. The length of the CDR3 is 18 residues. The CDR3 protein is CASGLPSRYRVKNTEAFF. CDR3 nucleotide sequence: TGTGCTAGTGGTTTGCCATCGAGGTACAGGGTTAAGAACACTGAAGCTTTCTTT.

Turning to this clonotype: A single base separates this from a much larger clone, so it may be a read error. V gene TRBV7-4 combines with J gene TRBJ2-2; perhaps TRBD2 as D (6 bases). CDR1 is SGHVT and CDR2 is SQSDAQ in the germline V gene. The CDR3 has 15 amino acids. Trimming took 5 bases from V and 4 from J, leaving 14 bases between them. The CDR3 nucleotides read TGTGCCAGCAGCGGAGGGTGGGGATGCACCGGGGAGCTGTTTTTT. Protein sequence: CASSGGWGCTGELFF. The full variable domain, rest sourced from reference TRBV7-4 and TRBJ2-2, is GAGVSQSPRYKVAKRGRDVALRCDSISGHVTLYWYRQTLGQGSEVLTYSQSDAQRDKSGRPSGRFSAERPERSVSTLKIQRTEQGDSAVYLCASSGGWGCTGELFFGEGSRLTVL.

V gene TRBV7-2 combines with J gene TRBJ1-2, with 10 bases identical to TRBD1. Per the germline V gene, CDR1 is SGHTA and CDR2 is FQGNSA. V dropped 5 bases and J dropped 12; count of bases not matched to a gene: 9. The CDR3 is made up of 13 amino acids. CDR3 nucleotides: TGTGCCAGCAGCAGCGGACAGGGGGTTGGAAACACCTTC. This encodes CASSSGQGVGNTF.

This clonotype was recorded at least ten times. The gene calls are TRBV6-1 and TRBJ2-5; D ambiguous. Germline loops: CDR1 MNHNS, CDR2 SASEGT. The germline V and J ends were trimmed by 1 base and 7 bases, with 10 bases remaining between them. The CDR3 spans 13 residues. The CDR3 DNA reads as TGTGCCAGCAGTGAAGAGTCCCCCAGGACCCAGTACTTC. It translates to CASSEESPRTQYF.